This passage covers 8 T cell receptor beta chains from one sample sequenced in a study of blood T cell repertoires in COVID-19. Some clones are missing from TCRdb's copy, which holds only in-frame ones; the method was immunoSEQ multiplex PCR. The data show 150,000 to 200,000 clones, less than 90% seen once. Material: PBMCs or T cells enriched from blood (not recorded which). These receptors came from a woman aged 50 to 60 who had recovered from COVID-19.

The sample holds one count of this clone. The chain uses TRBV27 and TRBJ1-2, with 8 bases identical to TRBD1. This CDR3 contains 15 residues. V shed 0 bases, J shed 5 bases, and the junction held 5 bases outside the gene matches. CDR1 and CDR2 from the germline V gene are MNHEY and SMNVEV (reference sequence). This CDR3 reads CASSLSSGGRYGYTF. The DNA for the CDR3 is TGTGCCAGCAGTTTATCGTCAGGGGGCAGGTATGGCTACACCTTC.

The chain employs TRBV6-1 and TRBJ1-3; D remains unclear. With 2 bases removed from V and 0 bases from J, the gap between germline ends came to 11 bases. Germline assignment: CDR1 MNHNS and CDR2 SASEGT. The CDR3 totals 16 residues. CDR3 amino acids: CASSEREGNSGNTIYF. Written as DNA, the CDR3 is TGTGCCAGCAGTGAACGGGAGGGTAACTCTGGAAACACCATATATTTT.

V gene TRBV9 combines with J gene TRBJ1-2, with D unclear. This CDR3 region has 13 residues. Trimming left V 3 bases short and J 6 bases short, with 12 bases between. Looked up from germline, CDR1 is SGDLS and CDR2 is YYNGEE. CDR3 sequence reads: CASSAFSGNGYTF. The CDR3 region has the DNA TGTGCCAGCAGCGCTTTCTCGGGGAATGGCTACACCTTC.

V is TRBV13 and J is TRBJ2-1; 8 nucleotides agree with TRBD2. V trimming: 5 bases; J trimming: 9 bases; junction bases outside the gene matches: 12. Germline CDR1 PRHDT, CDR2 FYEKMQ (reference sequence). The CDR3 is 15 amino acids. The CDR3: CASSQPGLGAGEQFF. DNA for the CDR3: TGTGCCAGCAGCCAGCCGGGACTAGGAGCTGGTGAGCAGTTCTTC. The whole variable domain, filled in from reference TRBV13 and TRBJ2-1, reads AAGVIQSPRHLIKEKRETATLKCYPIPRHDTVYWYQQGPGQDPQFLISFYEKMQSDKGSIPDRFSAQQFSDYHSELNMSSLELGDSALYFCASSQPGLGAGEQFFGPGTRLTVL.

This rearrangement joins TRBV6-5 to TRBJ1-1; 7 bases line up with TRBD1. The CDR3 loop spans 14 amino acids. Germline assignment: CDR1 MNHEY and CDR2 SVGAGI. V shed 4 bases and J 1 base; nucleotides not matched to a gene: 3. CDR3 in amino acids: CASSSRQGNTEAFF. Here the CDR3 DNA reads TGTGCCAGCAGTTCTAGACAGGGGAACACTGAAGCTTTCTTT.

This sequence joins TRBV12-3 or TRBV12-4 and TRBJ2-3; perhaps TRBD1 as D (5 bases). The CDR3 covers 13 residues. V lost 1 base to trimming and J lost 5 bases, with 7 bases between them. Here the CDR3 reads CASSLGREDTQYF. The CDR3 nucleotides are TGTGCCAGCAGTTTAGGCAGGGAAGATACGCAGTATTTT.

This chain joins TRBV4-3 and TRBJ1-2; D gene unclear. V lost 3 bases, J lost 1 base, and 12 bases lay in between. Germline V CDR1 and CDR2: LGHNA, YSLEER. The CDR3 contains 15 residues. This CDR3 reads CASSQEDGDNYGYTF. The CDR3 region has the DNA TGCGCCAGCAGCCAGGAGGACGGGGATAACTATGGCTACACCTTC.

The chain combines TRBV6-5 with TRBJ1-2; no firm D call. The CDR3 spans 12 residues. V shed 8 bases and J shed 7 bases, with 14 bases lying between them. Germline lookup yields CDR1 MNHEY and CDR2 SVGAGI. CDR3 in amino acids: CASRVPQGGYTF. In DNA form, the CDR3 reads TGTGCCAGCCGGGTGCCTCAAGGTGGCTACACCTTC.